The 20 T cell receptor beta chains presented below share a single source sample, sequenced in a study of cytomegalovirus exposure and HLA in healthy donors. PCR employed 60 Vbeta and 13 Jbeta primers. Libraries were prepared by immunoSEQ multiplex PCR; TCRdb keeps only in-frame clonotypes and omits some of them. The table includes 65,000 to 85,000 clones, under 85% detected once. Sequenced: PBMCs. The receptors derive from a woman in her thirties or forties in good health and CMV-seropositive.

The V gene is TRBV6-1, the J gene TRBJ1-6; the D gene is possibly TRBD1 (6 bases). V dropped 2 bases and J dropped 6 bases, with 14 bases sitting between them. CDR1 is MNHNS, CDR2 SASEGT, per germline. The CDR3 sequence is 16 residues long. In DNA form, the CDR3 reads TGTGCCAGCAGTGAATTCGGCAGGGGTGGTAATTCACCCCTCCACTTT. Translating it yields CASSEFGRGGNSPLHF.

This rearrangement joins TRBV19 to TRBJ2-1; TRBD2 agrees at 7 bases. The CDR3 sequence is 15 residues long. Unmatched junction bases numbered 7, after V lost 1 base and J lost 7 bases. Germline values: CDR1 LNHDA, CDR2 SQIVND (reference sequence). CDR3 sequence (DNA): TGTGCCAGTAGTATAGGTGGCGGGAGTCTAAATGAGCAGTTCTTC. Its translation is CASSIGGGSLNEQFF. Complete variable domain (other parts from reference TRBV19 and TRBJ2-1): DGGITQSPKYLFRKEGQNVTLSCEQNLNHDAMYWYRQDPGQGLRLIYYSQIVNDFQKGDIAEGYSVSREKKESFPLTVTSAQKNPTAFYLCASSIGGGSLNEQFFGPGTRLTVL.

V is TRBV7-8 and J is TRBJ2-5, with 9 bases fitting TRBD2. The CDR3 has 16 residues. Losses at the gene ends were 0 bases for V and 5 bases for J; bases not matched to a gene: 7. Germline CDR1 is SGHVS and CDR2 is FQNEAQ. DNA of the CDR3: TGTGCCAGCAGCTTAGCGGGACTAGCCCTCGGGGAGACCCAGTACTTC. Translation gives CASSLAGLALGETQYF.

This clone was observed a few times. The chain is built from TRBV30 and TRBJ1-1; the D is unclear. This CDR3 is 12 amino acids long. Per the germline V gene, CDR1 is GTSNPN and CDR2 is SVGIG (reference sequence). V lost 1 base and J 2 bases, leaving 5 bases between the germline ends. CDR3 amino acids: CAWSGLNTEAFF. For the CDR3, the DNA is TGTGCCTGGAGTGGCCTAAACACTGAAGCTTTCTTT.

This clone was recorded a few times. The rearrangement links TRBV28 to TRBJ1-2; possible D gene TRBD1, 6 bases. This CDR3 has 13 residues. The V end lost 9 bases, the J end lost 3 bases, and 14 bases lay between the germline ends. CDR1 and CDR2 from the germline V gene are MDHEN and SYDVKM. CDR3 sequence reads: CASREGGDYGYTF. DNA of the CDR3: TGTGCCAGTCGGGAGGGGGGAGACTATGGCTACACCTTC.

This clone came up a few times. V and J are TRBV7-3 and TRBJ1-4, with TRBD1 matching over 9 bases. Germline V gene data show CDR1 as SGHTA and CDR2 as FQGTGA. The CDR3 totals 15 residues. The V and J ends lost 0 bases and 8 bases, in that order; junction bases with no gene match: 4. The CDR3 spells CASSLTGGQGEKLFF. The DNA of the CDR3 is TGTGCCAGCAGCTTAACGGGGGGACAGGGAGAAAAACTGTTTTTT. Filled out from reference TRBV7-3 and TRBJ1-4, the complete variable domain reads GAGVSQTPSNKVTEKGKYVELRCDPISGHTALYWYRQSLGQGPEFLIYFQGTGAADDSGLPNDRFFAVRPEGSVSTLKIQRTERGDSAVYLCASSLTGGQGEKLFFGSGTQLSVL.

The J gene is TRBJ1-2, the V gene TRBV5-1; D is undetermined. Trimming shortened V by 2 bases and J by 2 bases, and 7 bases separated the two germline ends. The germline gives CDR1 SGHRS, CDR2 YFSETQ. The CDR3 spans 13 residues. CDR3: CASSFEQNYGYTF. CDR3 coding DNA: TGCGCCAGCAGCTTCGAACAGAACTATGGCTACACCTTC.

The chain employs TRBV2 and TRBJ1-2, with D hard to call. The V and J ends lost 4 bases and 3 bases respectively, with 6 bases between them. Germline loops: CDR1 SNHLY, CDR2 FYNNEI. The CDR3 extends over 12 amino acids. The CDR3 coding sequence is TGTGCCAGCAGTGGAGAATACTATGGCTACACCTTC. Translated: CASSGEYYGYTF.

The CDR3 protein is CASMGRGMGEQYF. In DNA, the CDR3 is TGTGCCAGCATGGGCAGGGGAATGGGGGAGCAGTACTTC. J is TRBJ2-7 and V is TRBV27, with TRBD1 as a possible D gene (6 bases). The germline V gene encodes CDR1 MNHEY and CDR2 SMNVEV (reference sequence). Trimming shortened V by 7 bases and J by 7 bases, and 17 bases separated the two germline ends. The CDR3 totals 13 residues.

The V and J genes are TRBV10-3 and TRBJ2-1; a weak D match, TRBD2 (6 bases). CDR1 and CDR2 (germline): ENHRY, SYGVKD. The germline V and J ends were trimmed by 1 base and 0 bases, with 10 bases remaining between them. This CDR3 spans 16 amino acids. The chain's CDR3 is CAISELEGSSYNEQFF. CDR3 nucleotide sequence: TGTGCCATCAGTGAGTTGGAGGGCAGCTCCTACAATGAGCAGTTCTTC.

The chain uses TRBV14 and TRBJ2-7; weak D call: TRBD1 (7 bases). Trimming took 1 base from V and 3 from J, leaving 10 bases between them. In germline, CDR1 is SGHDN, CDR2 FVKESK. The CDR3 is 14 residues long. The CDR3 here is CASSQGQGGYEQYF. The CDR3 DNA is TGTGCCAGCAGCCAAGGCCAGGGGGGCTACGAGCAGTACTTC.

The rearrangement uses TRBV11-3 and TRBJ2-3; D is unclear. Trimming stripped 6 bases from V and 3 bases from J, with 7 bases between. The germline V gene encodes CDR1 SGHNT and CDR2 YENEEA. There are 12 residues in the CDR3. The CDR3 here is CASSFQTDTQYF. The CDR3, as DNA: TGTGCCAGCAGTTTCCAGACAGATACGCAGTATTTT. Filled out from reference TRBV11-3 and TRBJ2-3, the complete variable domain reads EAGVVQSPRYKIIEKKQPVAFWCNPISGHNTLYWYLQNLGQGPELLIRYENEEAVDDSQLPKDRFSAERLKGVDSTLKIQPAELGDSAVYLCASSFQTDTQYFGPGTRLTVL.

V is TRBV5-4 and J is TRBJ1-6; D possibly corresponds to TRBD1 (6 bases). V was shortened by 0 bases and J by 4 bases, with 8 bases between the two germline ends. In germline, CDR1 is SGHNT, CDR2 YYREEE (reference sequence). This CDR3 region has 15 residues. CDR3 coding DNA: TGTGCCAGCAGCTTGGAGGGACAATATAATTCACCCCTCCACTTT. Protein: CASSLEGQYNSPLHF.

The V call is TRBV19, the J call TRBJ1-2; no definite D call. The CDR3 has 17 amino acids. Germline V CDR1 and CDR2: LNHDA, SQIVND (reference sequence). Trimming pared 4 bases from V and 2 bases from J, leaving 20 bases between. The CDR3 loop is CASSTQERWAANYGYTF. CDR3 DNA: TGTGCCAGTAGTACCCAGGAACGCTGGGCAGCCAACTATGGCTACACCTTC.

The chain joins TRBV2 to TRBJ1-1, with TRBD1 matching over 7 bases. Germline CDR1 is SNHLY and CDR2 is FYNNEI. With V trimmed by 4 bases and J by 7 bases, 3 bases remained unmatched. The CDR3 covers 12 residues. CDR3 bases: TGTGCCAGCAGTGGTCAGGGGGGTGAAGCTTTCTTT. This codes for CASSGQGGEAFF.

This chain uses TRBV5-1 with TRBJ2-7; 12 nucleotides line up with TRBD1. The CDR3 length is 14 residues. Germline lookup yields CDR1 SGHRS and CDR2 YFSETQ. V shed 3 bases, J shed 7 bases, and the junction held 5 bases outside the gene matches. The CDR3 is CASSSGQGAGEQYF. Here the CDR3 DNA reads TGCGCCAGCAGCTCGGGACAGGGGGCGGGAGAGCAGTACTTC. Full variable domain (rest looked up from reference TRBV5-1 and TRBJ2-7): KAGVTQTPRYLIKTRGQQVTLSCSPISGHRSVSWYQQTPGQGLQFLFEYFSETQRNKGNFPGRFSGRQFSNSRSEMNVSTLELGDSALYLCASSSGQGAGEQYFGPGTRLTVT.

The chain links TRBV29-1 to TRBJ1-2, with 8 bases that match TRBD1. Per the germline V gene, CDR1 is SQVTM and CDR2 is ANQGSEA. The CDR3 is made up of 12 amino acids. V dropped 0 bases and J dropped 9; count of bases not matched to a gene: 3. The DNA for the CDR3 is TGCAGCGTTGAAGATCCAGGGGGCCGCTACACCTTC. Protein product: CSVEDPGGRYTF.

V is TRBV6-1 and J is TRBJ1-5, with D unclear. V dropped 3 bases and J dropped 5 bases, with 8 bases sitting between them. The CDR3 runs to 13 residues. Germline CDR1 reads MNHNS; CDR2 reads SASEGT. CDR3 in amino acids: CASSESFDQPQHF. DNA for the CDR3: TGTGCCAGCAGTGAGTCGTTCGATCAGCCCCAGCATTTT.

The chain employs TRBV7-9 and TRBJ1-3, with a tentative D call TRBD1 (5 bases). The germline CDR1 and CDR2 sequences are SEHNR and FQNEAQ (reference sequence). Deletions cut 11 bases from V and 0 bases from J, with 11 bases between. This CDR3 has 13 residues. The CDR3 here is CAGGESSGNTIYF. The DNA for the CDR3 is TGTGCCGGAGGGGAGAGCTCTGGAAACACCATATATTTT. Full variable domain (remainder filled in from reference TRBV7-9 and TRBJ1-3): DTGVSQNPRHKITKRGQNVTFRCDPISEHNRLYWYRQTLGQGPEFLTYFQNEAQLEKSRLLSDRFSAERPKGSFSTLEIQRTEQGDSAMYLCAGGESSGNTIYFGEGSWLTVV.

The rearrangement uses TRBV5-1 and TRBJ1-5; D ambiguous. The CDR3 sequence is 14 residues long. Germline values: CDR1 SGHRS, CDR2 YFSETQ. Trimming took off 3 bases at V and 0 bases at J, with 7 bases between the two ends. This CDR3 reads CASSSEPSNQPQHF. Written as DNA, the CDR3 is TGCGCCAGCAGCTCCGAGCCTAGCAATCAGCCCCAGCATTTT.